The 13 T cell receptor beta chains in this list originate from one sample, sequenced in a study of regulatory T cells in long-lasting Graves disease. TCR beta libraries were built with iRepertoire HTBI primers and Arm-PCR of CDR3 regions. Via MiXCR, TCRdb re-called the multiplex PCR reads, giving one row per CDR3 protein. The repertoire has around 500,000 distinct CDR3 sequences, about 20% of them found once; the top ten carry roughly 8%. This sample's time point: persistent/refractory GD, antithyroid drugs over 5 years with positive TRAb. RNA extracted from PBMCs served as the sequencing template. The material was peripheral blood mononuclear cells (PBMCs), obtained when the disease was refractory, from a patient treated with antithyroid drugs. These receptors originate from a female donor with Graves disease.

This clonotype appeared once. This may be a read error: a much more frequent sequence differs by one nucleotide. The DNA for the CDR3 is TGTGCCTGCAGCCAAAGCGGACCTAATCAGCCCCAGCATTTT. Its translation: CACSQSGPNQPQHF. V usage is TRBV3-1 and J usage is TRBJ1-5; D is undetermined. Per the germline V gene, CDR1 is LGHDT and CDR2 is YNNKEL (reference sequence). The CDR3 contains 14 residues.

This clonotype was observed a few times. The chain recombines TRBV28 with TRBJ2-6, with 13 nucleotides matching TRBD2. In germline, CDR1 is MDHEN, CDR2 SYDVKM. Unmatched junction bases numbered 6, after V lost 6 bases and J lost 4 bases. The CDR3 consists of 17 residues. The CDR3 reads CASSLGLAGRGANVLTF. The CDR3, as DNA: TGTGCCAGCAGCCTGGGACTAGCGGGGAGAGGGGCCAACGTCCTGACTTTC. The full variable domain, its missing parts supplied by reference TRBV28 and TRBJ2-6, is DVKVTQSSRYLVKRTGEKVFLECVQDMDHENMFWYRQDPGLGLRLIYFSYDVKMKEKGDIPEGYSVSREKKERFSLILESASTNQTSMYLCASSLGLAGRGANVLTFGAGSRLTVL.

The V gene is TRBV28, the J gene TRBJ2-3; possible D gene TRBD1, 6 bases. Trimming removed 5 bases at V and 6 bases at J, with 12 bases between. The CDR3 totals 13 residues. The germline V gene encodes CDR1 MDHEN and CDR2 SYDVKM. DNA for the CDR3: TGTGCCAGCAGTCCACAGGGATGGGATACGCAGTATTTT. Amino acid sequence: CASSPQGWDTQYF.

This clonotype was detected a few times. The chain couples TRBV7-2 to TRBJ2-3; D is undetermined. Germline V gives CDR1 SGHTA, CDR2 FQGNSA. This CDR3 is built from 14 residues. V dropped 2 bases and J dropped 8 bases, with 14 bases sitting between them. CDR3 sequence: CASSLQERTTTQYF. In DNA, the CDR3 is TGTGCCAGCAGCTTACAAGAACGTACCACTACGCAGTATTTT.

The chain has TRBV5-6 and TRBJ1-1, with D perhaps TRBD1 (5 bases). The CDR3 is made up of 14 amino acids. The germline CDR1 and CDR2 sequences are SGHDT and YYEEEE. V was pared by 0 bases and J by 4 bases, with 10 bases between. The CDR3 sequence: CASSLGFGTTEAFF. The CDR3 nucleotides are TGTGCCAGCAGCTTGGGTTTCGGGACCACTGAAGCTTTCTTT.

The chain has TRBV27 and TRBJ2-2; no reliable D call. The germline V gene has CDR1 MNHEY and CDR2 SMNVEV (reference sequence). This CDR3 comprises 12 residues. V was pared by 6 bases and J by 6 bases, with 8 bases between. Here the CDR3 reads CASSPWAGELFF. The CDR3 DNA is TGTGCCAGCAGCCCTTGGGCCGGGGAGCTGTTTTTT.

In this sample, this clonotype turned up a few times. The gene calls are TRBV5-4 and TRBJ2-2; 7 bases are a match to TRBD1. V gave up 3 bases and J gave up 3 bases; unmatched junction bases: 8. The germline V gene has CDR1 SGHNT and CDR2 YYREEE (reference sequence). The CDR3 covers 16 residues. The DNA of the CDR3 is TGTGCCAGCAGCTATGAGACAGGGCGACACACCGGGGAGCTGTTTTTT. This codes for CASSYETGRHTGELFF.

The table lists this clonotype with many counts. The chain combines TRBV28 with TRBJ2-7; 9 bases map to TRBD1. CDR3 length: 16 amino acids. Germline lookup yields CDR1 MDHEN and CDR2 SYDVKM. The trim removed 5 bases at V and 2 bases at J, leaving 10 bases unmatched. The CDR3 here is CASSPTGTGNPYEQYF. For the CDR3, the DNA is TGTGCCAGCAGTCCGACCGGGACAGGGAATCCCTACGAGCAGTACTTC.

This clonotype was detected ten times or more. V and J are TRBV2 and TRBJ1-1; D gene uncertain. The CDR3 runs 13 residues. V was clipped by 8 bases and J by 3 bases, with 13 bases between them. Germline CDR1 SNHLY, CDR2 FYNNEI. Here the CDR3 DNA reads TGTGCCAGCCCTCAACAGCTAGACACTGAAGCTTTCTTT. Amino acids: CASPQQLDTEAFF.

In this sample, this clonotype turned up many times. This sequence joins TRBV6-2 or TRBV6-3 and TRBJ2-7; TRBD1 might be the D (5 bases). Germline CDR1 MNHEY, CDR2 SVGEGT. The CDR3 is made up of 14 amino acids. Trimming pared 0 bases from V and 3 bases from J, leaving 9 bases between. As DNA, the CDR3 is TGTGCCAGCAGTTACTCGACAGCATACTACGAGCAGTACTTC. Protein product: CASSYSTAYYEQYF.

This clonotype was detected once. The chain recombines TRBV12-3 or TRBV12-4 with TRBJ2-2, with a tentative D call TRBD2 (5 bases). This CDR3 is 13 amino acids long. The V end was cut by 5 bases, the J end by 7 bases, with 11 bases between. The CDR3 region is CASSPRGFGELFF. The CDR3 region has the DNA TGTGCCAGCAGTCCCCGGGGATTCGGGGAGCTGTTTTTT.

This clonotype was counted between two and nine times. Being one base from a much bigger clone, this may be a read error. This sequence joins TRBV2 and TRBJ2-7, with 8 positions matching TRBD1. Unmatched junction bases numbered 13, after V lost 4 bases and J lost 2 bases. The CDR3 is 17 amino acids. The germline CDR1 and CDR2 sequences are SNHLY and FYNNEI. This CDR3 reads CASSGARAGQGTYEQYF. In DNA form, the CDR3 reads TGTGCCAGCAGTGGAGCCCGCGCAGGACAGGGCACCTACGAGCAGTACTTC.

In its sample, this clonotype was seen many times. J is TRBJ1-1 and V is TRBV9; D call uncertain. Trimming took off 6 bases at V and 1 base at J, with 13 bases between the two ends. The CDR3 consists of 14 residues. Per germline, CDR1 SGDLS and CDR2 YYNGEE. The CDR3 loop is CASTPAGSNTEAFF. CDR3 nucleotide sequence: TGTGCCAGCACCCCCGCGGGATCGAACACTGAAGCTTTCTTT. The variable domain in full, with the rest retrieved from reference TRBV9 and TRBJ1-1, is DSGVTQTPKHLITATGQRVTLRCSPRSGDLSVYWYQQSLDQGLQFLIQYYNGEERAKGNILERFSAQQFPDLHSELNLSSLELGDSALYFCASTPAGSNTEAFFGQGTRLTVV.